This TCR beta chain was sequenced during a study of vaccination and CD4 T cells after COVID-19. Across the whole study: The convalescents, six males and four females, included two who were Hispanic.

Sample share makes this clonotype medium-sized. The antigen remains unidentified. Study observations and caveats: The authors studied relatively few convalescent patients and analyzed no early post-infection timepoints.

Noted treatment: roughly 10-day PBMC culture with coronavirus spike peptide pools or control peptides (ViraFEST assay). Using peptide pools, antigen-specific T cells were expanded in ViraFEST before TCRs were sequenced. Germline loops: CDR1 MNHNS, CDR2 SASEGT. Trimming took 8 bases from V and 4 from J, leaving 14 bases between them. There are 13 residues in the CDR3. Once obtained from cultured CD4+ T cells, the DNA was sequenced using the Oncomine TCR Beta short-read assay. From CD4+ T cells that had been cultured, genomic DNA was extracted. TCRdb fed the PCR reads into MiXCR, producing one record per CDR3 protein. This table holds 15,000 to 20,000 distinct CDR3 sequences, approximately 48% found once.

The chain links TRBV6-1 to TRBJ2-5, with D maybe TRBD1 (5 bases). This sample comprised CD4+ T cells from blood, cultured in vitro, obtained after SARS-CoV-2 vaccination. This receptor was taken from a human donor who had recovered from COVID-19. The CDR3 loop is CASDFQGGETQYF. CDR3 bases: TGTGCCAGCGACTTTCAGGGTGGAGAGACCCAGTACTTC.